This TCR beta chain was sequenced in a study of breast tumors, draining lymph nodes, adjacent tissues. Study-wide findings and caveats: Compared with basal-like, luminal-like tumors shared significantly more repertoire with nontumor tissue. The data were judged consistent with most tumor T cells coming from lymph node and expanding in tumor.

MiXCR, applied by TCRdb to the multiplex PCR reads, yields one record per CDR3 protein. The sample carries some 130,000 distinct CDR3 sequences, about 20% recorded once. Axillary draining lymph nodes of breast cancer patients supplied the node samples. This clonotype was seen repeatedly, ten times or more. The antigen is not known. V gave up 0 bases and J gave up 4 bases; unmatched junction bases: 11. Per germline, CDR1 DFQATT and CDR2 SNEGSKA (reference sequence). The CDR3 extends over 18 amino acids. The origin of this receptor is a female donor with breast cancer. Some clones in this sample may be carry-over from other donors' samples. The chain combines TRBV20-1 with TRBJ2-2; TRBD1 matches 10 bases. Sequencing input: axillary lymph node tissue. This chain's CDR3 is CSARDLGDRGSSTGELFF. CDR3 coding DNA: TGCAGTGCTAGAGATTTAGGGGACAGGGGTTCCAGCACCGGGGAGCTGTTTTTT.